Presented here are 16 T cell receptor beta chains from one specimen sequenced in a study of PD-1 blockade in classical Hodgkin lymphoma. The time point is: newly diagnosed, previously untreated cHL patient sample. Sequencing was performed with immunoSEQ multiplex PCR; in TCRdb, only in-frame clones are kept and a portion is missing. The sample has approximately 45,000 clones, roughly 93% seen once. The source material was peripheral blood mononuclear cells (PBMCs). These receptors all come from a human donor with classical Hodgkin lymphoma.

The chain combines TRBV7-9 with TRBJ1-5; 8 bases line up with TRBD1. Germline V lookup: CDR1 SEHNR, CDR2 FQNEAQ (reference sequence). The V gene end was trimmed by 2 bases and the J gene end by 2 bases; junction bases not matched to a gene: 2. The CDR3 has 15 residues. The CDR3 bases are TGTGCCAGCAGCTTATCGACAGGGGGCAATCAGCCCCAGCATTTT. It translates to CASSLSTGGNQPQHF.

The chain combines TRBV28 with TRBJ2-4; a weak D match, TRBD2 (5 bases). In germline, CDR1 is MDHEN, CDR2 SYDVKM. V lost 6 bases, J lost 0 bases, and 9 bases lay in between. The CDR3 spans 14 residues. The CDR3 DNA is TGTGCCAGCAGCTCGGGGATAGCCAAAAACATTCAGTACTTC. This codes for CASSSGIAKNIQYF.

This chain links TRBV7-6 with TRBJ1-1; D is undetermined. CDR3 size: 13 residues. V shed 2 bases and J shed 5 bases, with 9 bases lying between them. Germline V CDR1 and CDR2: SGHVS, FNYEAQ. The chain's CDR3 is CASSLSGGTEAFF. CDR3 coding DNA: TGTGCCAGCAGCTTATCTGGAGGGACTGAAGCTTTCTTT.

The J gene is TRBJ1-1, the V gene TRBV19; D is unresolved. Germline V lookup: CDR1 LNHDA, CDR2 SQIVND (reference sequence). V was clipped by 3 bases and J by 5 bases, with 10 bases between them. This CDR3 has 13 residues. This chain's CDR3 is CASSIWGGTEAFF. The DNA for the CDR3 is TGTGCCAGTAGTATCTGGGGAGGGACTGAAGCTTTCTTT. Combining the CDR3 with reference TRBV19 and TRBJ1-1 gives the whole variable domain DGGITQSPKYLFRKEGQNVTLSCEQNLNHDAMYWYRQDPGQGLRLIYYSQIVNDFQKGDIAEGYSVSREKKESFPLTVTSAQKNPTAFYLCASSIWGGTEAFFGQGTRLTVV.

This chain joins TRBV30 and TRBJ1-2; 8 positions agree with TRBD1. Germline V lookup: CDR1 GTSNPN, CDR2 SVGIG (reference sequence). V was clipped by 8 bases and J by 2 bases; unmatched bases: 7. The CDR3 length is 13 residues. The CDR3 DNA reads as TGTGCCCGCCGACAGGGGCTAAACTATGGCTACACCTTC. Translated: CARRQGLNYGYTF.

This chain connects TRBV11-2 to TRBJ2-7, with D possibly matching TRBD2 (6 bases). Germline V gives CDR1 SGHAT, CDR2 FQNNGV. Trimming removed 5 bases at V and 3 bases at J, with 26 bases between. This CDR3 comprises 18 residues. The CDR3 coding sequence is TGTGCCAGCAGCCGACAACACCTATATGGGCGGGACCTCTACGAGCAGTACTTC. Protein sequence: CASSRQHLYGRDLYEQYF.

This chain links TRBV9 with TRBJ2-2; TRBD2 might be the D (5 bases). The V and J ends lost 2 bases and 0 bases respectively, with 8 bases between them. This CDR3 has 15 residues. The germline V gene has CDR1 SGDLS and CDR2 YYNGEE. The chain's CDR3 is CASSVSGSNTGELFF. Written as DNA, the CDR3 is TGTGCCAGCAGCGTCAGCGGATCGAACACCGGGGAGCTGTTTTTT.

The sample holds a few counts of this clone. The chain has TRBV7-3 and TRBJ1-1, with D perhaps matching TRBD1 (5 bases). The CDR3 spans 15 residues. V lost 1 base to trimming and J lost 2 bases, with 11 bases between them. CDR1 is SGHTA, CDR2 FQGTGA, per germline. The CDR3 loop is CASSLMGGFNTEAFF. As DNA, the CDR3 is TGTGCCAGCAGCTTAATGGGGGGGTTTAACACTGAAGCTTTCTTT.

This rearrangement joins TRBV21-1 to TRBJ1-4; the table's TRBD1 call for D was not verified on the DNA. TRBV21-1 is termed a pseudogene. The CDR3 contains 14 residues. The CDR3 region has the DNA TGTGCCAGCAGCAAAGGACAGGGTAATGAAAAACTGTTTTTT. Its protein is CASSKGQGNEKLFF.

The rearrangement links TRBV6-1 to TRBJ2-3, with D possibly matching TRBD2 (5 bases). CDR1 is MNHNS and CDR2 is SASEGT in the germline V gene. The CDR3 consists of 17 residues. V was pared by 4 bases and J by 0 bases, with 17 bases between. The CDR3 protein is CASSALRTFLSTDTQYF. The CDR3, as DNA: TGTGCCAGCAGTGCACTCAGGACTTTCCTTAGCACAGATACGCAGTATTTT.

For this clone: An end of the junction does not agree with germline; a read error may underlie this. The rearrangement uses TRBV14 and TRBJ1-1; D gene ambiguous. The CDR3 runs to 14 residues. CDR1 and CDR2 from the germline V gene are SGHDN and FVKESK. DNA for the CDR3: TGTGCCAGCAGCCAAGTGGGTCAGGAGGGAGAGCTGGTCTTT. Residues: CASSQVGQEGELVF.

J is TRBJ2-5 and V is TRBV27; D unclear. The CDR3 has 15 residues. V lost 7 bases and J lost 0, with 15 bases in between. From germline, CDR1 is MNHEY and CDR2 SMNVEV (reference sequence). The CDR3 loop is CASTGVGGYQETQYF. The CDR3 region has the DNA TGTGCCAGCACGGGCGTCGGCGGCTACCAAGAGACCCAGTACTTC.

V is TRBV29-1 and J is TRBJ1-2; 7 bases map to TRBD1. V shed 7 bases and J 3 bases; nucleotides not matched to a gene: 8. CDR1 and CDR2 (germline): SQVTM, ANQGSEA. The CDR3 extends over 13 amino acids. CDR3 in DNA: TGCAGCGCTGGTCAGGGGGAGGACTATGGCTACACCTTC. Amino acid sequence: CSAGQGEDYGYTF.

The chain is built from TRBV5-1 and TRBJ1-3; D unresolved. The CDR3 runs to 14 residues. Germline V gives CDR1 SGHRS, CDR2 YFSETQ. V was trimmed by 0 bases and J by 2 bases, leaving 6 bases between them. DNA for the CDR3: TGCGCCAGCAGCTTGGGGGCAGCTGGAAACACCATATATTTT. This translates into CASSLGAAGNTIYF.

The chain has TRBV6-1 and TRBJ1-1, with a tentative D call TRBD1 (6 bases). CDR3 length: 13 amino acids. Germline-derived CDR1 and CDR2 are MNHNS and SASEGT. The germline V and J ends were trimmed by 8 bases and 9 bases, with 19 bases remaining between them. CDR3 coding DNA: TGTGCCAGCGGGGGGGAGGGGGGCTGGCAAGCTTTCTTT. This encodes CASGGEGGWQAFF.

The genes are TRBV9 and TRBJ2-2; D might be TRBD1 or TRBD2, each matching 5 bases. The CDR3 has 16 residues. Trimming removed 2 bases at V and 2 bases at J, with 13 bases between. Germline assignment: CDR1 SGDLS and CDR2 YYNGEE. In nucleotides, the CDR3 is TGTGCCAGCAGCGTTACCACGGGACCTAACACCGGGGAGCTGTTTTTT. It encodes CASSVTTGPNTGELFF. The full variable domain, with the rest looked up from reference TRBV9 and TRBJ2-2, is DSGVTQTPKHLITATGQRVTLRCSPRSGDLSVYWYQQSLDQGLQFLIQYYNGEERAKGNILERFSAQQFPDLHSELNLSSLELGDSALYFCASSVTTGPNTGELFFGEGSRLTVL.